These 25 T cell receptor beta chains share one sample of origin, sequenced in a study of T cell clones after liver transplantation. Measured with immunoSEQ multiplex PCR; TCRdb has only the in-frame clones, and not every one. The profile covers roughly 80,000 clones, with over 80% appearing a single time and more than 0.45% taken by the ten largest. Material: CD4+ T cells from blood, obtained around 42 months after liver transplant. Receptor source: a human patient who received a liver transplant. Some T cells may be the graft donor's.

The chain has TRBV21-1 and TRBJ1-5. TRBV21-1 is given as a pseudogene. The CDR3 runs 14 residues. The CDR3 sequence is CASSKEVPCQPQHF. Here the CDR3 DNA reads TGTGCCAGCAGCAAAGAGGTCCCCTGTCAGCCCCAGCATTTT.

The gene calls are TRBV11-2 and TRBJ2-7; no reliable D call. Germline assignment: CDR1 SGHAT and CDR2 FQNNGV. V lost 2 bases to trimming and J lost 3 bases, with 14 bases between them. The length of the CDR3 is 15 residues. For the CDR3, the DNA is TGTGCCAGCAGCTTAATCATCGCCAGAAGCTACGAGCAGTACTTC. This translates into CASSLIIARSYEQYF.

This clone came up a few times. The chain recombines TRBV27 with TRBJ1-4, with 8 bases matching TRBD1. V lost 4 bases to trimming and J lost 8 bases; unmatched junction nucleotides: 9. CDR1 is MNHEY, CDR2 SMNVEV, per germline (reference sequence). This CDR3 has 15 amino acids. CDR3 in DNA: TGTGCCAGCAGTTCGCCCGACAGGGGTGAAGAAAAACTGTTTTTT. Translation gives CASSSPDRGEEKLFF.

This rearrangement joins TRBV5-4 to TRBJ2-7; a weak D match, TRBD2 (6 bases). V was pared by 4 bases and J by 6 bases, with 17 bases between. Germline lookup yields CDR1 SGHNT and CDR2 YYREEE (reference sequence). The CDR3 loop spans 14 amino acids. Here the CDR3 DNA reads TGTGCCAGCAGCCCATCCGGGAGATGGGGCGAGCAGTACTTC. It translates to CASSPSGRWGEQYF.

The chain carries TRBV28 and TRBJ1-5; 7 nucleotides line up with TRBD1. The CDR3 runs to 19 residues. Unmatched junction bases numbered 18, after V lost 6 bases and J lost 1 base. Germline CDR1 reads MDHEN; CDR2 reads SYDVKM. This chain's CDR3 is CASRKHGTVAKLSNQPQHF. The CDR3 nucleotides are TGTGCCAGCAGGAAACACGGGACAGTGGCAAAGTTGAGCAATCAGCCCCAGCATTTT. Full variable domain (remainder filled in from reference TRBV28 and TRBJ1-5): DVKVTQSSRYLVKRTGEKVFLECVQDMDHENMFWYRQDPGLGLRLIYFSYDVKMKEKGDIPEGYSVSREKKERFSLILESASTNQTSMYLCASRKHGTVAKLSNQPQHFGDGTRLSIL.

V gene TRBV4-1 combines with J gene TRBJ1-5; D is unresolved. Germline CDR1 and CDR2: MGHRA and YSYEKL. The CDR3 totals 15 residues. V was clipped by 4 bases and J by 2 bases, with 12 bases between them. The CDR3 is CASSLMPGGNQPQHF. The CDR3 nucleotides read TGCGCCAGCAGCCTCATGCCTGGGGGCAATCAGCCCCAGCATTTT.

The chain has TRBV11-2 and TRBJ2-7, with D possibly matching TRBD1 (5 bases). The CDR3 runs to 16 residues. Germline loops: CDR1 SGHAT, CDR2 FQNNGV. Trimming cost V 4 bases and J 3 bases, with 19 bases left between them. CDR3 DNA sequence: TGTGCCAGCAGCTCCTTTCTGACAGAGTCCCTCTACGAGCAGTACTTC. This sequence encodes CASSSFLTESLYEQYF.

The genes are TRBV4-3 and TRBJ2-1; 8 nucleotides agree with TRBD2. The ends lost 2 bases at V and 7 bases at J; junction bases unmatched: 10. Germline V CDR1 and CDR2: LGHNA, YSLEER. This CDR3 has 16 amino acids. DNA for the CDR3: TGCGCCAGCAGCCAATCCGGGGGGGGAACAGGGAATGAGCAGTTCTTC. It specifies CASSQSGGGTGNEQFF.

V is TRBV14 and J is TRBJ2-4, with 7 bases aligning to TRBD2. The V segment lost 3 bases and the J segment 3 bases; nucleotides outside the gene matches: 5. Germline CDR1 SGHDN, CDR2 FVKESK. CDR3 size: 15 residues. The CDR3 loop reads CASSQGGKGKNIQYF. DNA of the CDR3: TGTGCCAGCAGCCAGGGGGGGAAGGGCAAAAACATTCAGTACTTC.

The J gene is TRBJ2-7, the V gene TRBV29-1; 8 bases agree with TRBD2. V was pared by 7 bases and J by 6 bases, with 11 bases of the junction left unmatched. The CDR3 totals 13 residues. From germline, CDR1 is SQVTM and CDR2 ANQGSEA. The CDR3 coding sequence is TGCAGCGGCTCCTTGAGACGGGGGGGCGAGCAGTACTTC. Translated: CSGSLRRGGEQYF.

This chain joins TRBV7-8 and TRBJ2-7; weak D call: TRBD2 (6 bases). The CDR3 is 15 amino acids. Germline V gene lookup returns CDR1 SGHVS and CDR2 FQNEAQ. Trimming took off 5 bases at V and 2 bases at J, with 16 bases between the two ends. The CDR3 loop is CASSPRDLITYEQYF. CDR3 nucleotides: TGTGCCAGCAGCCCCCGGGACTTGATAACCTACGAGCAGTACTTC.

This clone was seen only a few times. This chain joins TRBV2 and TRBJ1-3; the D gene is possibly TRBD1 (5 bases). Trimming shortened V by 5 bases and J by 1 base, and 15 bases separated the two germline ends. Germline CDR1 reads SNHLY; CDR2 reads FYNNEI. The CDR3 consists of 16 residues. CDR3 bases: TGTGCCAGCAGTCCTTCCGGGACGGGTTCTGGAAACACCATATATTTT. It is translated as CASSPSGTGSGNTIYF.

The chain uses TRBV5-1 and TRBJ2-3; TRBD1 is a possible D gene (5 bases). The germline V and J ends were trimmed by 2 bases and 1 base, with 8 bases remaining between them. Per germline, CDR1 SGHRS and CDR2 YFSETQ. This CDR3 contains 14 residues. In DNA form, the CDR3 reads TGCGCCAGCAGCTTCCAGGGCGGCACAGATACGCAGTATTTT. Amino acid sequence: CASSFQGGTDTQYF.

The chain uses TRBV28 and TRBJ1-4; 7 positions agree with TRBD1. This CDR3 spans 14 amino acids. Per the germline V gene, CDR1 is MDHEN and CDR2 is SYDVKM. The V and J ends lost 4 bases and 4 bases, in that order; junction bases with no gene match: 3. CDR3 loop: CASSSRDSNEKLFF. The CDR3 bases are TGTGCCAGCAGTTCCCGGGACAGTAATGAAAAACTGTTTTTT. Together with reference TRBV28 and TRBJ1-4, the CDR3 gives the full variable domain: DVKVTQSSRYLVKRTGEKVFLECVQDMDHENMFWYRQDPGLGLRLIYFSYDVKMKEKGDIPEGYSVSREKKERFSLILESASTNQTSMYLCASSSRDSNEKLFFGSGTQLSVL.

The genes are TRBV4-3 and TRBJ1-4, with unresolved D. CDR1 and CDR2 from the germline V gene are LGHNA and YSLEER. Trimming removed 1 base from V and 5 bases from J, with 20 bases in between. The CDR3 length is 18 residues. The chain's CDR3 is CASSQVRPRRRENEKLFF. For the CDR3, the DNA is TGCGCCAGCAGCCAAGTACGTCCGAGGAGGAGGGAAAATGAAAAACTGTTTTTT.

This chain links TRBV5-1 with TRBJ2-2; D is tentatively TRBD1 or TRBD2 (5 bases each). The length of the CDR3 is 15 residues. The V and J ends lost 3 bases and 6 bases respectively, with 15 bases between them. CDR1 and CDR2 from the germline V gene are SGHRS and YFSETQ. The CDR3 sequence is CASSSPGTPPGELFF. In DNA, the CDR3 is TGCGCCAGCAGCTCCCCCGGGACCCCCCCCGGGGAGCTGTTTTTT.

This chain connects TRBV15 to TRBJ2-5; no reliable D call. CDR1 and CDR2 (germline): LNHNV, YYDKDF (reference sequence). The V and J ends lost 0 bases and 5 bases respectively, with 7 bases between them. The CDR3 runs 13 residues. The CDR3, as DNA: TGTGCCACCAGCAGAGACTCCGGGGAGACCCAGTACTTC. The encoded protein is CATSRDSGETQYF.

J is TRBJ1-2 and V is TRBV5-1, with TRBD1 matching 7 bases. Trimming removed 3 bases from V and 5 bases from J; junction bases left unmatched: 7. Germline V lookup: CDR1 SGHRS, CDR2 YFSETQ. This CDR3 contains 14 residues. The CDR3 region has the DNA TGCGCCAGCAGCTCCGGTAGGGACAGTTATGGCTACACCTTC. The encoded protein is CASSSGRDSYGYTF.

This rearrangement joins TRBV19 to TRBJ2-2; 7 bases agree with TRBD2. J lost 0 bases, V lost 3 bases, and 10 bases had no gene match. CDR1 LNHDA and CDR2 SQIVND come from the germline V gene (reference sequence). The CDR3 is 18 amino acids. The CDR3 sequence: CASSIPSLAVTNTGELFF. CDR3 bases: TGTGCCAGTAGTATTCCATCTCTAGCGGTGACGAACACCGGGGAGCTGTTTTTT.

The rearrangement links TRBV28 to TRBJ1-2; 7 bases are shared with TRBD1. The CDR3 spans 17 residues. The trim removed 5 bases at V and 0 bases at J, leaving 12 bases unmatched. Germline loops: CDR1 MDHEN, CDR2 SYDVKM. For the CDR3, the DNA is TGTGCCAGCAGTCACAGGGGCGGGGCAGGGCCTAACTATGGCTACACCTTC. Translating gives CASSHRGGAGPNYGYTF.

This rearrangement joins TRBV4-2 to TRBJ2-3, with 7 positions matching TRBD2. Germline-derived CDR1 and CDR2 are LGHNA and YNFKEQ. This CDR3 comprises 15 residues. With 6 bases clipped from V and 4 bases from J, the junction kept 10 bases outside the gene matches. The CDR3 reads CASRTVGGRADTQYF. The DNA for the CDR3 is TGTGCCAGCAGGACGGTGGGAGGGAGGGCAGATACGCAGTATTTT.

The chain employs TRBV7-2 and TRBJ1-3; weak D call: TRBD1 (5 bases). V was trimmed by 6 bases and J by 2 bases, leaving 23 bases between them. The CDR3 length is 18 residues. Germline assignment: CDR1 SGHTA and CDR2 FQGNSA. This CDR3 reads CASSHYLTAKGPGNTIYF. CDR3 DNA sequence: TGTGCCAGCAGTCACTATCTGACGGCTAAGGGACCTGGAAACACCATATATTTT.

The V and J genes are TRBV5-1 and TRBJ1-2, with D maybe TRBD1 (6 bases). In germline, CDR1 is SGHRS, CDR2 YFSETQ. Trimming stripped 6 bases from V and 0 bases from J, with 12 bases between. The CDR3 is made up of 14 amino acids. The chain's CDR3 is CASKTGEANYGYTF. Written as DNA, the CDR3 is TGCGCCAGCAAGACAGGAGAAGCTAACTATGGCTACACCTTC.

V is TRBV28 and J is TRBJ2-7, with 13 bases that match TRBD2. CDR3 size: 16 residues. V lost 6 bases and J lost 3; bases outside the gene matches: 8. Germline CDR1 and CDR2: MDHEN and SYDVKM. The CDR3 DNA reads TGTGCCAGCAGGCCTGGACTAGCGGGAGACGACTACGAGCAGTACTTC. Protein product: CASRPGLAGDDYEQYF.

CDR3 sequence reads: CSGMPHSGNTIYF. The DNA of the CDR3 is TGCAGCGGTATGCCCCACTCTGGAAACACCATATATTTT. This chain connects TRBV29-1 to TRBJ1-3; no clear D gene. Germline CDR1 reads SQVTM; CDR2 reads ANQGSEA. The CDR3 contains 13 residues. Trimming cost V 7 bases and J 0 bases, with 10 bases left between them.